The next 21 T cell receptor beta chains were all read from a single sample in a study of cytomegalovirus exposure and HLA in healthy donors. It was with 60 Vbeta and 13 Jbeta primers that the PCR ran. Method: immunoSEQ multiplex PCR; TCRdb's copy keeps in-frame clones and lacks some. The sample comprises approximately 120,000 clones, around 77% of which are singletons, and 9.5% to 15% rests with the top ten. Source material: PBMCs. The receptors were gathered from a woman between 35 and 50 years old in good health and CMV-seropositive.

The CDR3 region is CAWGSGSFDEQFF. In DNA form, the CDR3 reads TGTGCCTGGGGAAGCGGGAGCTTCGATGAGCAGTTCTTC. The rearrangement links TRBV30 to TRBJ2-1, with 8 positions matching TRBD2. CDR1 and CDR2 (germline): GTSNPN, SVGIG (reference sequence). The CDR3 contains 13 residues. With 5 bases clipped from V and 8 bases from J, the junction kept 8 bases outside the gene matches.

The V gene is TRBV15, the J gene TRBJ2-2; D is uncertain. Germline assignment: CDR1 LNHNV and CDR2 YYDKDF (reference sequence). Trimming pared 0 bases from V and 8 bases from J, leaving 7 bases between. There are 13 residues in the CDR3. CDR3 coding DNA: TGTGCCACCAGCAGAGACCCTCTTGGGGAGCTGTTTTTT. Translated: CATSRDPLGELFF.

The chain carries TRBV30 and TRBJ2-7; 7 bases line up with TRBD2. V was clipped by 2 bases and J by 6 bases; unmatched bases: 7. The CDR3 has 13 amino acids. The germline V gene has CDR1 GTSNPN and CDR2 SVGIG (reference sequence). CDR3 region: CAWSTREVAEQYF. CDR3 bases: TGTGCCTGGAGTACCCGGGAGGTGGCCGAGCAGTACTTC.

CDR3 amino acids: CASTTPAGVGYF. DNA of the CDR3: TGTGCCAGTACCACACCGGCGGGAGTGGGGTACTTC. The chain is built from TRBV19 and TRBJ2-4, with 7 positions matching TRBD2. With V trimmed by 7 bases and J by 15 bases, 12 bases remained unmatched. The CDR3 covers 12 residues. CDR1 LNHDA and CDR2 SQIVND come from the germline V gene (reference sequence).

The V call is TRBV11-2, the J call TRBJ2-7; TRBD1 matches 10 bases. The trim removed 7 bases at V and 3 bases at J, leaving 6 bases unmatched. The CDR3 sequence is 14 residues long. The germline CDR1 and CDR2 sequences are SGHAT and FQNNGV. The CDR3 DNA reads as TGTGCCAGCACCCGGGACAGGGGCTTCTACGAGCAGTACTTC. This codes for CASTRDRGFYEQYF.

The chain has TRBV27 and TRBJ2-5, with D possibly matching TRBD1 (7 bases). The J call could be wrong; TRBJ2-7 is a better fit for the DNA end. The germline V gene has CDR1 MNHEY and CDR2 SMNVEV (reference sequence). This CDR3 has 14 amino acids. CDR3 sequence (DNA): TGTGCCAGCAGTTTGGAGGGGGCGCGGGACGAGCAGTACTTC. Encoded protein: CASSLEGARDEQYF.

CDR3 region: CASTSGAGPAFF. The CDR3 DNA reads TGTGCCAGCACCTCAGGTGCGGGGCCGGCTTTCTTT. The chain joins TRBV7-3 to TRBJ1-1, with D tentatively TRBD1 (5 bases). Trimming pared 7 bases from V and 11 bases from J, leaving 17 bases between. This CDR3 comprises 12 residues. Germline CDR1 and CDR2: SGHTA and FQGTGA.

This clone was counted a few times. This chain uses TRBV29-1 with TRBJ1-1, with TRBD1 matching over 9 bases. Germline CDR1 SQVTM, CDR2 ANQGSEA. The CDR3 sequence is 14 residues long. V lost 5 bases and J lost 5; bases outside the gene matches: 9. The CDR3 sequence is CSVWTGVMDTEAFF. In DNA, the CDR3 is TGCAGCGTTTGGACAGGGGTCATGGATACTGAAGCTTTCTTT.

CDR3: CASNLLAGGSTDTQYF. The CDR3 DNA is TGTGCCAGCAACCTACTAGCGGGAGGGAGCACAGATACGCAGTATTTT. The chain has TRBV11-2 and TRBJ2-3; 13 bases agree with TRBD2. Trimming removed 7 bases from V and 0 bases from J; junction bases left unmatched: 4. This CDR3 has 16 amino acids. Germline lookup yields CDR1 SGHAT and CDR2 FQNNGV.

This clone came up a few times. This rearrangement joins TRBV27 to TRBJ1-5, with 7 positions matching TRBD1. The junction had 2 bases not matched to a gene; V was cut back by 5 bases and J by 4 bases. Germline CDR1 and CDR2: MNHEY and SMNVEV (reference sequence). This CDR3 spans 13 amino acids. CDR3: CASSRQGNQPQHF. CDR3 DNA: TGTGCCAGCAGTCGACAGGGAAATCAGCCCCAGCATTTT.

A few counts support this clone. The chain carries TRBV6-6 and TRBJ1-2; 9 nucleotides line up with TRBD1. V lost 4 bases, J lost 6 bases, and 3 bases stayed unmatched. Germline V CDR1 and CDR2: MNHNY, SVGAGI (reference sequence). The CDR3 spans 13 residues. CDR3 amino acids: CASSSTGGNGYTF. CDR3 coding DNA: TGTGCCAGCAGTTCCACAGGGGGCAATGGCTACACCTTC.

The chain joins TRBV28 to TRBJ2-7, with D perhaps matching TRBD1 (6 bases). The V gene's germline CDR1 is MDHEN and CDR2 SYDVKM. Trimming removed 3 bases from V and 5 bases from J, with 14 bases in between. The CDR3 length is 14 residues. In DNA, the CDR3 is TGTGCCAGCAGTTTGGGCAGGGGTCGGAACGAGCAGTACTTC. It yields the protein CASSLGRGRNEQYF.

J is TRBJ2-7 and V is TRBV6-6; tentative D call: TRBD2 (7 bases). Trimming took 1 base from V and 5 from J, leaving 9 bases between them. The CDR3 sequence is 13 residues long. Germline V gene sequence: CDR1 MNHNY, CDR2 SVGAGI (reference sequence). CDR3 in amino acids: CASSYWGGNEQYF. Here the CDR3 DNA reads TGTGCCAGCAGTTACTGGGGGGGCAACGAGCAGTACTTC.

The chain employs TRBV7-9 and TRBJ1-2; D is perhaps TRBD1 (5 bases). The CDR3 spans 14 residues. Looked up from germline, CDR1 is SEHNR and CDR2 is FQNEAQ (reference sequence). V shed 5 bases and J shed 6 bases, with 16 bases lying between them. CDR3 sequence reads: CASSAETVLDGYTF. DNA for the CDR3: TGTGCCAGCAGCGCAGAGACAGTACTGGATGGCTACACCTTC.

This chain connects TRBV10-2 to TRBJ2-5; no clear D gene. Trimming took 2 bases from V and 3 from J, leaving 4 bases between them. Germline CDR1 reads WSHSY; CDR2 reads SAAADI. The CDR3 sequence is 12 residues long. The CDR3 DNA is TGCGCCAGCAGTGAGCAGAAAGAGACCCAGTACTTC. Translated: CASSEQKETQYF.

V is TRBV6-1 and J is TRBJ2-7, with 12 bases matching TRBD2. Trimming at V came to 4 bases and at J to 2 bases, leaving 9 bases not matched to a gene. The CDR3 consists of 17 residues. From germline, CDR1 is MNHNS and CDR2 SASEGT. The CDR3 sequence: CASSASGLAGLTYEQYF. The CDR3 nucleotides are TGTGCCAGCAGTGCCAGCGGACTAGCGGGGCTTACCTACGAGCAGTACTTC.

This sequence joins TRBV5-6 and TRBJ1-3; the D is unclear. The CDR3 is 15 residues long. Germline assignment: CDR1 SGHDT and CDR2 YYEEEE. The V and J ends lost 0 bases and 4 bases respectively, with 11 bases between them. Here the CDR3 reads CASSLGRTKGNTIYF. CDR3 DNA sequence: TGTGCCAGCAGCTTGGGCAGAACTAAAGGAAACACCATATATTTT. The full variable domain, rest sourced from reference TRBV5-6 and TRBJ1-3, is DAGVTQSPTHLIKTRGQQVTLRCSPKSGHDTVSWYQQALGQGPQFIFQYYEEEERQRGNFPDRFSGHQFPNYSSELNVNALLLGDSALYLCASSLGRTKGNTIYFGEGSWLTVV.

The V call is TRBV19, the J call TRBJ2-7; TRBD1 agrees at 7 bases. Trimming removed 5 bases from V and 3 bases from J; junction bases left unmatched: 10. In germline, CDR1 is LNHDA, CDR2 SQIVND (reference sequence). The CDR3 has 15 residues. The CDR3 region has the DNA TGTGCCAGTAGTCACCGGGACAGATCCCTCTACGAGCAGTACTTC. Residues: CASSHRDRSLYEQYF.

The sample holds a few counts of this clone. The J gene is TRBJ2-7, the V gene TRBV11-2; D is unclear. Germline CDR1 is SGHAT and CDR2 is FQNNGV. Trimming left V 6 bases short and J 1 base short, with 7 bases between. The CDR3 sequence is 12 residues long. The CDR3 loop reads CASSYLSYEQYF. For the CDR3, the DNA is TGTGCCAGCAGTTACCTATCCTACGAGCAGTACTTC.

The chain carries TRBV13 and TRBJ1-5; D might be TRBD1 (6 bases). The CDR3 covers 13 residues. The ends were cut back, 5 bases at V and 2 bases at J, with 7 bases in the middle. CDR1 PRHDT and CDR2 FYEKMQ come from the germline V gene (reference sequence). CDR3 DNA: TGTGCCAGCAGCCAGGGGCGCAATCAGCCCCAGCATTTT. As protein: CASSQGRNQPQHF.

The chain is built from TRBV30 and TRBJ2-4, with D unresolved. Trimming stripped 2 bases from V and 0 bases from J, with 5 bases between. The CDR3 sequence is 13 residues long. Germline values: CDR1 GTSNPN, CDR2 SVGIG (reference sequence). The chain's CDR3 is CAWSSGAKNIQYF. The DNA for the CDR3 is TGTGCCTGGAGTTCAGGAGCCAAAAACATTCAGTACTTC. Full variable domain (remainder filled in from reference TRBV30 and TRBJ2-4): SQTIHQWPATLVQPVGSPLSLECTVEGTSNPNLYWYRQAAGRGLQLLFYSVGIGQISSEVPQNLSASRPQDRQFILSSKKLLLSDSGFYLCAWSSGAKNIQYFGAGTRLSVL.